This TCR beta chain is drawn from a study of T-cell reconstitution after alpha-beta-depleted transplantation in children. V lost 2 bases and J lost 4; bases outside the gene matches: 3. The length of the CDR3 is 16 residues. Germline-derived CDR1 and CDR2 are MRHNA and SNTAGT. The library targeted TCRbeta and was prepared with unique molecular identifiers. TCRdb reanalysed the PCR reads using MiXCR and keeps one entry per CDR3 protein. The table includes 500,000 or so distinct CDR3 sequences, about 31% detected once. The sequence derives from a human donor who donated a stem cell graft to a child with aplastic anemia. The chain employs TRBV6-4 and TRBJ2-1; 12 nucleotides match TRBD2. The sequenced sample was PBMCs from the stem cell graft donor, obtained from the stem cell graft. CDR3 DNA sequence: TGTGCCAGCAGTGACACTCTAGCGGGAGGGTACAATGAGCAGTTCTTC. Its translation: CASSDTLAGGYNEQFF.